This TCR beta chain was captured by sequencing in a study of metastatic and nonmetastatic thyroid tumors (dated by TCRdb to between 2020 and 2021). Notes on the research overall: The researchers compared repertoires between peripheral blood samples and tumor or nodule tissue samples from patients with malignant or benign thyroid disease. What the study reported, not specific to this receptor: In both blood and tumor samples, malignant tumors were reported to have significantly higher TCR beta diversity than benign nodules.

No treatment had been received by any patient before thyroid surgery. The study retrospectively analysed patient clinical samples collected from about 2012 to 2019 using T-cell receptor beta sequencing. The CDR3 starts with the cysteine, ends with the phenylalanine, and has 14 residues. Kept here is only the CDR3 DNA, which spans 42 bases and is read in frame from base 1. In the germline V gene (reference sequence), CDR1 corresponds to SGHNT and CDR2 to YYREEE. Deletion took 7 bases off V and 0 bases off J, with a span of 8 bases between the germline ends. There are a few counts of this clone. Its specific antigen is unknown. Base qualities are not provided; no much larger clone lies one nucleotide away. Receptor libraries were prepared by PCR. Reads for this sample came from an Illumina HiSeq 4000. High-throughput sequencing was used to profile the TCR beta-chain CDR3 region of each patient. For the original study's pipeline: CDR3 differences across clinicopathological groups were used to build a classifier for discriminating distant-metastatic papillary thyroid cancer patients. To measure repertoire diversity the researchers used the Shannon index, while the Morisita-Horn index served to gauge how similar the tumor and blood repertoires were. Through fastp at Q25 and MiXCR, TCRdb rebuilt clones from the public reads, retaining in-frame beta chains. The V and J calls and clone size come from TCRdb's table, not from the authors' own analysis. This sample has thousands of clones in its table, and 18% of those were observed once. More than 20% of the sample belongs to the ten largest clones.

The clonotype was recovered from a male donor with papillary thyroid cancer or a benign thyroid nodule (not recorded which). Some clones in this sample may be carry-over from other donors' samples. The V gene is TRBV5-4 and the J gene is TRBJ2-6, with the D gene not confidently named. What was sequenced was adjacent normal tissue. The DNA reads TGTGCCAGCTGGATTAGCTCTGGGGCCAACGTCCTGACTTTC. This translates into CASWISSGANVLTF.